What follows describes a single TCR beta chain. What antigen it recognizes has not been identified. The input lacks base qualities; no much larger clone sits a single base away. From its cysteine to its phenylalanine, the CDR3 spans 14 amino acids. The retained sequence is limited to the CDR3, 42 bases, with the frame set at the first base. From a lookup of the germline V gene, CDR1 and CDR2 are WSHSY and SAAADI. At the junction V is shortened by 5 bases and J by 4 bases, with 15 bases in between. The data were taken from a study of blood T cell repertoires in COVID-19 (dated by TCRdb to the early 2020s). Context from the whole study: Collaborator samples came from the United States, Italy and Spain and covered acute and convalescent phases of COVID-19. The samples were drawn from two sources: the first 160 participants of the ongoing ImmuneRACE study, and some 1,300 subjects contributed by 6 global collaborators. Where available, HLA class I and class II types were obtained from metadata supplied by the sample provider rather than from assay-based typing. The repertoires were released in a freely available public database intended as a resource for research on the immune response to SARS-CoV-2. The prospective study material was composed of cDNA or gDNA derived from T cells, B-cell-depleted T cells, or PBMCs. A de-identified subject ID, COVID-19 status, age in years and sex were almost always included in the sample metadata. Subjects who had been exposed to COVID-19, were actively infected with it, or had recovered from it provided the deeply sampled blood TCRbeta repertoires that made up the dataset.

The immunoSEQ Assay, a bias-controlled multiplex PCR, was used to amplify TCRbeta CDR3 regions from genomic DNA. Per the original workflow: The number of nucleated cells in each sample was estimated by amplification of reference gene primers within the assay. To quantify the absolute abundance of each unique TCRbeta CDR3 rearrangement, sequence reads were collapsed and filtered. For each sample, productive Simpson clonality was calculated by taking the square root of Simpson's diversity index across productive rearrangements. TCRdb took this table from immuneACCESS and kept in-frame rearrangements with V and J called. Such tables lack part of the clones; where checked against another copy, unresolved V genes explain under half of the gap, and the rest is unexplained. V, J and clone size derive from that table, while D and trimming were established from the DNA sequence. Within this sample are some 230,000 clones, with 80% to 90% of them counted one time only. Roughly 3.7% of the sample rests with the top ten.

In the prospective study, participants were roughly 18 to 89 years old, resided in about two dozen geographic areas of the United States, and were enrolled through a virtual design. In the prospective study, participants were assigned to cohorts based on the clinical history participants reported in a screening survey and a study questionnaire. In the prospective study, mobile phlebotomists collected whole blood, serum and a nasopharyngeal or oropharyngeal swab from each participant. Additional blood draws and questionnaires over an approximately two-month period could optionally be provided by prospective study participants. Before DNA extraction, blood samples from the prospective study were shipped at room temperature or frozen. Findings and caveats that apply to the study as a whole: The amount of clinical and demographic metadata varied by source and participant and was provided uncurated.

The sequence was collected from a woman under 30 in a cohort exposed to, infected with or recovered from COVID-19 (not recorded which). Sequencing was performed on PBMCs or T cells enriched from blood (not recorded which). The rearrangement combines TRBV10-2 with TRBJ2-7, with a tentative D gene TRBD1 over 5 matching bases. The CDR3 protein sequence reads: CASSLDTGRYEQYF. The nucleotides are TGCGCCAGCAGTTTGGACACCGGGCGGTACGAGCAGTACTTC.